The clone carrying this T cell receptor beta chain was detected once. The sample is drawn from a study of blood T cell repertoires in COVID-19. Study information: Acute and convalescent COVID-19 samples came from the United States, Italy and Spain. Sample material is recorded as cDNA or gDNA derived from T cells, B-cell-depleted T cells, or PBMCs.

J was trimmed by 4 bases and V by 4 bases; bases with no gene match: 10. Germline CDR1 and CDR2: MDHEN and SYDVKM. This CDR3 comprises 17 residues. Per the authors' pipeline: It was from reference gene primer amplification that nucleated cell counts were estimated. This table comes from immunoSEQ multiplex PCR, and its TCRdb copy is limited to in-frame clones, with some not included. The V and J calls and clone size come from that table; D and trimming were worked out from the DNA. The top ten hold about 9% of the sample, which has about 39,000 clones, more than 80% seen once. The source material was peripheral blood. The receptor comes from a man in his 60s in a cohort sampled during active COVID-19. The chain combines TRBV28 with TRBJ2-1, with 10 bases aligning to TRBD2. In DNA, the CDR3 is TGTGCCAGCAGTTCCCCTCTTCCAGCGGGGGGGTACAATGAGCAGTTCTTC. It specifies CASSSPLPAGGYNEQFF.